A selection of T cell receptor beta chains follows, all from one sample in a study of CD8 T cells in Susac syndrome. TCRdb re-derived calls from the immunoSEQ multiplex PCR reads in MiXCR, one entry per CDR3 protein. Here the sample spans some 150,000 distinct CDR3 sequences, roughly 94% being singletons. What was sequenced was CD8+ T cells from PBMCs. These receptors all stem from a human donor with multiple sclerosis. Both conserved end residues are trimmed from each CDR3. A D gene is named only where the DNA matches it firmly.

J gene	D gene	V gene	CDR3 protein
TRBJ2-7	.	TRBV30	AWRWGSYEQY
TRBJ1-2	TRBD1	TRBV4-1	ASSQDNRGNGYT
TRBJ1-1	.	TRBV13	ASSLTQNTEAF
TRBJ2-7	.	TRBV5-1	ASSLAGGIYEQY
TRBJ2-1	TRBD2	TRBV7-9	ASQFERGGDGEQF
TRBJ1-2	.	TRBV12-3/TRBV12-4	ASSSTRDYGYT
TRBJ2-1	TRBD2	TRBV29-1	SVYGGVTNEQF
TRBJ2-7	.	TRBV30	AWSPALTPYEQY
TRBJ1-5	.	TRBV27	ASSLVGGNQPQH
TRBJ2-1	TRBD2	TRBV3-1	ASSHPPAGGGNEQF
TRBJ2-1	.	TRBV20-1	SARGGVEGRHNEQF
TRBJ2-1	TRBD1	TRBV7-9	ASSLGTDNEQF
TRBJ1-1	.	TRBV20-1	SARDRATAGTEAF
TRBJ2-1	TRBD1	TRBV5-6	ASSPGTVHEQF
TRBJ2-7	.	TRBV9	ASSVAGTPAYEQY
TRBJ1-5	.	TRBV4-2	ASSQVLGLGNQPQH
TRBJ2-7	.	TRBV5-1	ASSLRSNRVGEQY
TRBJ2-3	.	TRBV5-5	ASSLAGGRGTQY
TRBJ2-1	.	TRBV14	ASSQDTEGVGNEQF
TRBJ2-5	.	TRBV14	ASSQFQETQY
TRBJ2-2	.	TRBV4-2	ASSQDLTSGELF
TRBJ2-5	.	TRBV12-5	ASGSRPETQY
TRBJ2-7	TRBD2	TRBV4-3	ASSKETLAGEQY
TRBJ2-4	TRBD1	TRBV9	ASSVASRQTGEVDIQY
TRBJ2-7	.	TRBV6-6	ASSYPRTNSYEQY
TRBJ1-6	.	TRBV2	ASSEAQGINSPLH